The entry that follows covers one T cell receptor beta chain sequence. This receptor's antigen is unknown. There are no base qualities to consult, and no much larger clone falls within one base. Using the deep immunoSEQ assay, multiplex PCR amplified TCR CDR3 regions from genomic DNA. For each cell subset, the extracted genomic DNA was distributed evenly across all wells of several immunoSEQ 96-well plates, and each plate served as one replicate. For sorted subsets, approximately 210 ng of genomic DNA, equivalent to 30,000 or so T cell genomes, went into each replicate PCR. Purified libraries were measured with a Qubit 3.0 fluorometer, size-checked on a Bioanalyzer 2100, and measured again with the KAPA Library Quantification kit. Each immunoSEQ 96-well plate was sequenced on its own single-read 150-cycle Illumina NextSeq 550 flow cell. On the authors' methods: Because only junctional sequences without quality scores were contained in the immunoSEQ output, filtering matching that applied to full-length reads could not be performed. To assign V/J genes and CDR3, sequences were annotated against IMGT germline references using PyIR, a Python wrapper for IgBLAST v1.9. Reads were removed for weak V/J assignments (E-value above 1e-6), missing CDR3, stop codons, out-of-frame junctions, or ambiguous translated residues. V3J clonotypes were defined as sequences sharing an identical inferred V gene, J gene, and CDR3 amino acid sequence. Percentage overlap between repertoires was calculated by dividing the number of shared unique clonotypes by the size of the smaller repertoire. Repertoire richness was assessed with RTK rarefaction, the Chao1 estimator, and Recon v2.1 estimates of unobserved clonotypes. Generation probabilities for all TCRbeta clonotypes obtained by the gDNA method from four donors were computed using OLGA. What TCRdb holds here is the immuneACCESS table cut down to in-frame rearrangements. Part of the clones is not present; checked against another copy, under half of the missing clones reflect an unresolved V gene, and the others are unexplained. V and J calls and clone size come straight from that table; D and trimming were deduced from the DNA. This sample holds over 850,000 clones; 75% to 85% were observed only once. Of the sample, 0.6% to 0.7% falls within the top ten clones.

Healthy HIV-negative adults with no recently reported acute infections or vaccinations were included as donors. Every donor was a Caucasian adult living in Nashville, Tennessee, USA. Magnetic negative selection was used to enrich CD4+ T cells, after which naive cells were positively selected on CD45RA and the negative fraction became the memory subset. Blood was obtained by leukapheresis, after which PBMCs were separated by Ficoll-Histopaque density gradient centrifugation and cryopreserved in liquid nitrogen vapor phase. Purity and quantity of every magnetically sorted T cell population were checked by analytical flow cytometry. Genomic DNA was isolated from every sorted fraction and measured by UV absorbance on a Nanodrop 2000c. This record belongs to a study of shared clonotypes between healthy human individuals (dated by TCRdb to 2020 to 2021). For context, the study as a whole: The cohort included three men and a couple of women between 18 and 49 years of age. For each donor, CD4 naive and CD4 memory were each run on three plates, CD8 naive on two plates, and CD8 memory on one plate. To increase sequencing depth and limit assay-specific biases, different laboratories used diverse techniques to prepare libraries and sequence TCR repertoires. Between about 0.8 and 8.9 billion PBMCs per donor were obtained by leukapheresis. To estimate repertoire size and how much clonotype sharing occurs between individuals, the study deeply sequenced the blood TCR repertoires of 5 or 6 healthy adults.

What the study reported, not specific to this receptor: Naive subsets generally had larger estimated clonotype richness than memory subsets did. Sampling was limited to blood, and TCR repertoires in tissue likely differ from TCR repertoires in blood. Rarefaction of sorted-subset datasets indicated incomplete sequencing despite the large sequencing depth. When a handful of donors were compared, the shared fraction of clonotypes was around 4.6% for naive CD4, about 4% for naive CD8, 2% to 2.5% for memory CD4, and approximately 0.4% for memory CD8. Based on pairwise subsampling, the degree of clonotype sharing among donors was expected to be affected by sequencing depth. Higher generation probabilities were observed for clonotypes shared by all four sorted-subset donors than for non-shared clonotypes. Because the study included a small number of donors, the genetic and exposure-history diversity represented was limited.

Sequenced material: memory CD4+ T cells from PBMCs. The cell subset or site label on this specimen signifies: CD45RA-negative fraction. The sequence came from a man between 18 and 35 years old in good health. Some clones in this sample may be carry-over from other donors' samples.

The DNA is TGTGCCAGCACCACAGGGGGCGGGATTCAGCCCCAGCATTTT. Its protein is CASTTGGGIQPQHF. The sequence links TRBV28 to TRBJ1-5; 9 central nucleotides agree with TRBD1. CDR3 length: 14 amino acids, cysteine to phenylalanine. Just the 42-base CDR3 DNA is kept, in frame starting at base 1. CDR1 and CDR2 are read off the germline V gene as MDHEN and SYDVKM. Compared with germline, V lacks 7 bases and J lacks 6 bases; bases without a gene match: 7.